The source of this T cell receptor (beta chain) is a study of Graves' ophthalmopathy and Graves' hyperthyroidism. Study results and caveats: The blood repertoire also included most expanded thyroid clonotypes above 0.001 frequency.

Lactation, pregnancy, uncontrolled infections and other autoimmune diseases were all grounds for excluding patients. Physicians reached a diagnosis by relying on clinical symptoms, serum thyroxine, TRAb, thyroid ultrasound and orbital computed tomography. CDR1 and CDR2 (germline): MNHNS, SASEGT. Trimming cost V 1 base and J 0 bases; bases outside gene matches: 3. The CDR3 spans 15 residues. With regard to this clonotype: What it binds is unknown.

The authors amplified TCR beta CDR3 regions from RNA transcripts. RT-PCR with HTBI primers came first, then second-round multiplex PCR. TCRdb itself ran the multiplex PCR reads through MiXCR, one entry per CDR3 protein. This repertoire shows approximately 540,000 distinct CDR3 sequences, 35% to 40% found once; its top ten account for approximately 4.1%. The specimen sequenced was peripheral blood or thyroid tissue (not recorded which). This clonotype was obtained from an adult man with Graves' hyperthyroidism. The chain couples TRBV6-1 to TRBJ2-7, with 7 positions matching TRBD2. The CDR3 is CASSEVGLSSYEQYF. In DNA form, the CDR3 reads TGTGCCAGCAGTGAAGTGGGACTATCCTCCTACGAGCAGTACTTC.